This entry concerns a single TCR beta chain. The germline V gene encodes CDR1 MNHNY and CDR2 SVGAGI (reference sequence). Trimming took off 0 bases at V and 1 base at J, with 6 bases between the two ends. This CDR3 is 14 amino acids long. The data belong to a study of blood T cell repertoires in COVID-19. Study as a whole: PBMCs, B-cell-depleted T cells, or T cells provided the cDNA or gDNA that made up the material.

TCRdb's table, derived via immunoSEQ multiplex PCR, lists solely in-frame clones and lacks some. The sample shows a few hundred thousand clones, about 90% of them seen only once. The clonotype comes from a woman aged 30 to 39 who had been exposed to COVID-19. J is TRBJ2-5 and V is TRBV6-6, with a weak D call TRBD2 (5 bases). Material: PBMCs or T cells enriched from blood (not recorded which). The CDR3 nucleotides read TGTGCCAGCAGTTACTCGGGGAGCCAAGAGACCCAGTACTTC. As protein: CASSYSGSQETQYF.